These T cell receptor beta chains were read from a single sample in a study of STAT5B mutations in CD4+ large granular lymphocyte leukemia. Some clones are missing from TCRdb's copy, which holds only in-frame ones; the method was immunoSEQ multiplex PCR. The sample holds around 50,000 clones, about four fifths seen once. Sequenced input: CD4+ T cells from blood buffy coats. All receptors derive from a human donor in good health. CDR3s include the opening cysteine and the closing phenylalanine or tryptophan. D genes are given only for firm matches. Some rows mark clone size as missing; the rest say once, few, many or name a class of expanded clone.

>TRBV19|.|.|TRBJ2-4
TGTGCCAGCCGAGGGATGGACTACCTCGTAGCCAAAAACATTCAGTACTTC
CASRGMDYLVAKNIQYF
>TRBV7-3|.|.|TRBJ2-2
TGTGCCAGCAGCTTAGGATTGGGGAACACCGGGGAGCTGTTTTTT
CASSLGLGNTGELFF
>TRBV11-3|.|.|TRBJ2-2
TGTGCCAGCAGCTTACCCCGGACCAACACCGGGGAGCTGTTTTTT
CASSLPRTNTGELFF
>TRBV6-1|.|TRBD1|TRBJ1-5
TGTGCCAGCCATACAGGGGTCCCAAGTCAGCCCCAGCATTTT
CASHTGVPSQPQHF
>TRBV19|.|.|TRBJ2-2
TGTGCCAGTAGTACCCCGGCAGGGGCGGGCACCGGGGAGCTGTTTTTT
CASSTPAGAGTGELFF
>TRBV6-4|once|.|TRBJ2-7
TGTGCCAGCAGTGACCTGAAGACAGGAGATAGCTCCTACGAGCAGTACTTC
CASSDLKTGDSSYEQYF
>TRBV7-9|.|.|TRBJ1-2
TGTGCCAGCAGCTTAAGTAGGGCCGGCTACACCTTC
CASSLSRAGYTF
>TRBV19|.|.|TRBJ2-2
TGTGCCAGTAGTTACGACTGGCGGGGGCAAGGGGGGGAGCTGTTTTTT
CASSYDWRGQGGELFF
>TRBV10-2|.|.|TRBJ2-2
TGCGCCAGCAGGCAGGGTTACGCGAACACCGGGGAGCTGTTTTTT
CASRQGYANTGELFF
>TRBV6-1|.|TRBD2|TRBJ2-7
TGTGCCAGCAGTTCGCTAGCGGGAGGCTACGAGCAGTACTTC
CASSSLAGGYEQYF
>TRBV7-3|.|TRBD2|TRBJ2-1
TGTGCCAGCAGCGCAAAACCGGGACTAGCGACCTACAATGAGCAGTTCTTC
CASSAKPGLATYNEQFF
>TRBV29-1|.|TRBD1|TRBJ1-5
TGCAGCGTTCTCCCCCGGGACAGGGATCAGCCCCAGCATTTT
CSVLPRDRDQPQHF
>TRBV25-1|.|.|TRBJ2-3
TGTGCCAGCCCCCGGAGCCAGCCTTTCCTTGCAGATACGCAGTATTTT
CASPRSQPFLADTQYF
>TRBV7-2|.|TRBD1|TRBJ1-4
TGTGCCAGCAGTACCCATTCGCTCGCAGGGGGCACTAATGAAAAACTGTTTTTT
CASSTHSLAGGTNEKLFF
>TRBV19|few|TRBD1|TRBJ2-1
TGTGCCAGTAGGGGCCCAGGGACAGGGGGTTTGGGTGAGCAGTTCTTC
CASRGPGTGGLGEQFF
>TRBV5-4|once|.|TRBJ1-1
TGTGCCAGCAGCCCCCGGCGGGGGGGGTCCACTGAAGCTTTCTTT
CASSPRRGGSTEAFF
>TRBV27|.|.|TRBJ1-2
TGTGCCAGCAGTTTTTTCGGCAGGAAAGAGTCCTCCTATGGCTACACCTTC
CASSFFGRKESSYGYTF
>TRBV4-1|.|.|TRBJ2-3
TGCGCCAGCAGCCCAAAGAGATTGGGGTGGGCAGATACGCAGTATTTT
CASSPKRLGWADTQYF
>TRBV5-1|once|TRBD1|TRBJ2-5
TGCGCCAGCAGCCGAACGGGACAGGGGCAGATGGAGACCCAGTACTTC
CASSRTGQGQMETQYF
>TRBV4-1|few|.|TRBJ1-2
TGCGCCAGCAGCCAAGGGCGCCTGAGGGGGGCTAACTATGGCTACACCTTC
CASSQGRLRGANYGYTF
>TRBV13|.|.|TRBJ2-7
TGTGCCAGCAGCTTAGCCGCGGGAATTGGCGAGCAGTACTTC
CASSLAAGIGEQYF
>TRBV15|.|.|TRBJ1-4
TGTGCCACCAGCAGAGATCGGGGACGGGGTGAAAAACTGTTTTTT
CATSRDRGRGEKLFF
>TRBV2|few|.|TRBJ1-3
TGTGCCAGCAGTACAAACTCTGGAAACACCATATATTTT
CASSTNSGNTIYF
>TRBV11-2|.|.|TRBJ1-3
TGTGCCAGCAGCTTATTAGCCAGGTCCCGCTCTGGAAACACCATATATTTT
CASSLLARSRSGNTIYF
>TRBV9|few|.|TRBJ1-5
TGTGCCAGCAGCGTAGGGACAGACAATCAGCCCCAGCATTTT
CASSVGTDNQPQHF
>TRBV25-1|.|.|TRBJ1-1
TGTGCCAGCAGTGAACCGGGGGCAATCACTGAAGCTTTCTTT
CASSEPGAITEAFF
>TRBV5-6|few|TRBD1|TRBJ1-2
TGTGCCAGCAGCTTGGGGGACAGGGGAAACTATGGCTACACCTTC
CASSLGDRGNYGYTF
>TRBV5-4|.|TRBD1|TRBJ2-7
TGTGCCAGCAGCTCGTCCAACAGGGGGCAAGAGCAGTACTTC
CASSSSNRGQEQYF
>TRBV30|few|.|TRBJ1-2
TGTGCCTGGAGTCCCTGGGGGGATGGCTACACCTTC
CAWSPWGDGYTF
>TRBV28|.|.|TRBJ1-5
TGTGCCAGCAGCCCGAAATCCTTCCGGGCCACAGGTCAGCCCCAGCATTTT
CASSPKSFRATGQPQHF
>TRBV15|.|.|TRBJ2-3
TGTGCCACCAGCCGACGGGCAGAGGATACGCAGTATTTT
CATSRRAEDTQYF
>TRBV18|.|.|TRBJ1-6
TGTGCCAGCTCACCACGAGGGGAACATTCACCCCTCCACTTT
CASSPRGEHSPLHF
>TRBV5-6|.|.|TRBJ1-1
TGTGCCAGCAGCCCTAACAGGAACACTGAAGCTTTCTTT
CASSPNRNTEAFF